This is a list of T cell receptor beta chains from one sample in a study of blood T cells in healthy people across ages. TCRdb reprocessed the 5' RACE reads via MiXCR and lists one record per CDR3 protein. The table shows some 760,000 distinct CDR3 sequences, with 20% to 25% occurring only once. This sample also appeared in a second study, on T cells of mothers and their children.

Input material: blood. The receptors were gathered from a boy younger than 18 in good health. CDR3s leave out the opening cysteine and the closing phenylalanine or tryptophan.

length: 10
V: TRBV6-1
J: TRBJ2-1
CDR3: ASSEVSYEQF

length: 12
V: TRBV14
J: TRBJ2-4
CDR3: ASSPEWSKNIQY

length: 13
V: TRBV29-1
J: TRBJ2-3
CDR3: SVALSGHSTDTQY

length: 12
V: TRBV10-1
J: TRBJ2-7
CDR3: ASRGQGICYEQY

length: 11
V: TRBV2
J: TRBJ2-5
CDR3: ASSEGREETQY

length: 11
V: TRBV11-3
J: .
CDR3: ASSLRHLYEQY

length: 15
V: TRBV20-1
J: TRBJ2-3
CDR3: SASRPIAGDGTDTQY

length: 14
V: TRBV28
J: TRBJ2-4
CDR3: ASSSLAGLAKNIQY

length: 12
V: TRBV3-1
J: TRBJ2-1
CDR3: ASSQDVVYNEQF

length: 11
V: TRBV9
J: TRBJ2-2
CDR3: ASREGQTGELF

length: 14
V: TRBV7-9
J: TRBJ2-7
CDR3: ASSSHRQGSPYEQY

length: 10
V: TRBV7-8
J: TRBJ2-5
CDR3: ASSPARETQY